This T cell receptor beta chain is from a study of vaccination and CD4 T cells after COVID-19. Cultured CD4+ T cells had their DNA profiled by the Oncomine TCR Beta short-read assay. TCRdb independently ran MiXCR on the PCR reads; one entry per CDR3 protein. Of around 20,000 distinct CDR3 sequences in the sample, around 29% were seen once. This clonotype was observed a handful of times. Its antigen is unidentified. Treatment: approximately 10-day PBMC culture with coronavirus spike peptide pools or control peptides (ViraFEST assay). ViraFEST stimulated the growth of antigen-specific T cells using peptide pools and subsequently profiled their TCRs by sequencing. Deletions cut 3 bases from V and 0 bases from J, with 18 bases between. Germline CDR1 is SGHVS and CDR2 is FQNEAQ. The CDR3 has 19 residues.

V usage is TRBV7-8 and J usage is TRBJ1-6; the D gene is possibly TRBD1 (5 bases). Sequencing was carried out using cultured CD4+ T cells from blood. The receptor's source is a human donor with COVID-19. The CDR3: CASSLRPIPGSSYNSPLHF. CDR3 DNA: TGTGCCAGCAGCTTGAGACCGATCCCAGGGAGCTCCTATAATTCACCCCTCCACTTT.